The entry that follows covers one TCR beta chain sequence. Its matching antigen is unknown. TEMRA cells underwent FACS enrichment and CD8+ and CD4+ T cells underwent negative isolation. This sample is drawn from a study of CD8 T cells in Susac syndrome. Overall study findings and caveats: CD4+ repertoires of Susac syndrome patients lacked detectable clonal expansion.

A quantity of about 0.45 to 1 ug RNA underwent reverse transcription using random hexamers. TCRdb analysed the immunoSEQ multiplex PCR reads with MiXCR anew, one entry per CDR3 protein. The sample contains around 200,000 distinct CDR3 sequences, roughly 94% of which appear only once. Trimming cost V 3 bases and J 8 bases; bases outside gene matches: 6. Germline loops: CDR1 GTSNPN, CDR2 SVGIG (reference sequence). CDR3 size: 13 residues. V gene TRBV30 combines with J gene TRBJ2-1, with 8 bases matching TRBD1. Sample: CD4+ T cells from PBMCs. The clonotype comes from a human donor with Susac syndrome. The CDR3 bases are TGTGCCTGGAGCGAGGACAGGGCCCATGAGCAGTTCTTC. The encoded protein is CAWSEDRAHEQFF.